The 13 T cell receptor beta chains below were found in one sample sequenced in a study of response to subunit inactivated influenza vaccine. TCRdb ran MiXCR on the RT-PCR reads and lists one entry per CDR3 protein. The sample carries 150,000 to 200,000 distinct CDR3 sequences, roughly 12% recorded once. These data were also filed under a second study, of T cells expressing NK-cell markers. That work adds: With UMIs, 5'RACE template switching was used to make TCR beta cDNA.

The sample was CD8+ T cells sorted from PBMCs, taken 11 to 12 days after vaccination. These receptors came from a man aged 50 to 60 who received an inactivated influenza vaccine.

In this sample, this clonotype turned up a few times. The chain recombines TRBV2 with TRBJ2-7, with TRBD2 matching 12 bases. With V trimmed by 6 bases and J by 2 bases, 5 bases remained unmatched. CDR3 length: 15 amino acids. Germline V gives CDR1 SNHLY, CDR2 FYNNEI. The DNA for the CDR3 is TGTGCCAGCAGAAGGACTAGCGGGACTACCTACGAGCAGTACTTC. As protein: CASRRTSGTTYEQYF.

The CDR3 DNA follows: TGTGCCAGCAGTTACGGAAGGACGGTCTCCTACGAGCAGTACTTC. This sequence encodes CASSYGRTVSYEQYF. The chain employs TRBV6-5 and TRBJ2-7; D remains unclear. The CDR3 loop spans 15 amino acids. The germline CDR1 and CDR2 sequences are MNHEY and SVGAGI. The V gene lost 2 bases and the J gene lost 0 bases, with 11 bases spanning the gap.

This clonotype has at least ten counts. The V call is TRBV9, the J call TRBJ2-1; D is undetermined. CDR3 length: 15 amino acids. Per the germline V gene, CDR1 is SGDLS and CDR2 is YYNGEE. The ends were cut back, 0 bases at V and 1 base at J, with 8 bases in the middle. The CDR3 sequence is CASSVVGVSYNEQFF. CDR3 sequence (DNA): TGTGCCAGCAGCGTAGTTGGGGTTTCCTACAATGAGCAGTTCTTC.

This clonotype was detected only a few times. The CDR3 DNA sequence: TGTGCCAGCAGCTCTGGGACTAGCGGCTCCTACGAGCAGTACTTC. It is translated as CASSSGTSGSYEQYF. The chain recombines TRBV5-5 with TRBJ2-7, with 11 nucleotides matching TRBD2. The CDR3 has 15 residues. Trimming cost V 3 bases and J 0 bases; bases outside gene matches: 2. CDR1 is SGHKS and CDR2 is YYEKEE in the germline V gene (reference sequence).

The V call is TRBV7-6, the J call TRBJ2-3; either TRBD1 or TRBD2 may fit D (7 bases each). Trimming took off 5 bases at V and 5 bases at J, with 17 bases between the two ends. The CDR3 length is 15 residues. The germline V gene encodes CDR1 SGHVS and CDR2 FNYEAQ. DNA for the CDR3: TGTGCCAGCAGCCCAGGGGGGGGCGCGGAAGATACGCAGTATTTT. This translates into CASSPGGGAEDTQYF.

The sample holds many counts of this clonotype. The rearrangement links TRBV27 to TRBJ2-7, with D unresolved. The CDR3 sequence is 15 residues long. The germline CDR1 and CDR2 sequences are MNHEY and SMNVEV (reference sequence). Trimming left V 5 bases short and J 6 bases short, with 20 bases between. CDR3 amino acids: CASSPLVMGFGEQYF. CDR3 bases: TGTGCCAGCAGTCCCCTGGTGATGGGGTTCGGCGAGCAGTACTTC.

The chain recombines TRBV4-1 with TRBJ2-2; possible D gene TRBD2, 6 bases. The CDR3 consists of 15 residues. The V gene lost 3 bases and the J gene lost 4 bases, with 12 bases spanning the gap. Germline values: CDR1 MGHRA, CDR2 YSYEKL. The CDR3 loop reads CASSQLGAGTGELFF. As DNA, the CDR3 is TGCGCCAGCAGCCAGTTGGGAGCGGGCACCGGGGAGCTGTTTTTT.

This clonotype turned up a few times. V is TRBV10-3 and J is TRBJ2-7; 12 bases agree with TRBD2. Germline assignment: CDR1 ENHRY and CDR2 SYGVKD. After removal of 3 bases from V and 0 bases from J, the junction contained 6 bases not matched to a gene. The CDR3 has 17 residues. The CDR3 DNA reads as TGTGCCATCAGTGATCCGGGACTAGCGGGCCCCTCCTACGAGCAGTACTTC. Translation gives CAISDPGLAGPSYEQYF.

The rearrangement links TRBV5-4 to TRBJ1-1; perhaps TRBD1 as D (6 bases). Trimming removed 4 bases at V and 3 bases at J, with 16 bases between. In germline, CDR1 is SGHNT, CDR2 YYREEE (reference sequence). The CDR3 covers 15 residues. The chain's CDR3 is CASSKNGQYDTEAFF. CDR3 DNA sequence: TGTGCCAGCAGCAAAAACGGACAGTACGACACTGAAGCTTTCTTT. The full variable domain, with the rest looked up from reference TRBV5-4 and TRBJ1-1, is ETGVTQSPTHLIKTRGQQVTLRCSSQSGHNTVSWYQQALGQGPQFIFQYYREEENGRGNFPPRFSGLQFPNYSSELNVNALELDDSALYLCASSKNGQYDTEAFFGQGTRLTVV.

V is TRBV6-1 and J is TRBJ2-5; D is possibly TRBD1 or TRBD2 (6 bases each). Germline CDR1 is MNHNS and CDR2 is SASEGT. The CDR3 is made up of 15 amino acids. Trimming took off 7 bases at V and 4 bases at J, with 19 bases between the two ends. The CDR3 sequence is CASTLGGLKGETQYF. The CDR3 DNA sequence: TGTGCCAGCACCCTAGGGGGGTTAAAAGGAGAGACCCAGTACTTC.

The chain uses TRBV5-1 and TRBJ2-3, with 8 nucleotides matching TRBD1. This CDR3 has 13 residues. Germline-derived CDR1 and CDR2 are SGHRS and YFSETQ. Trimming cost V 3 bases and J 3 bases; bases outside gene matches: 0. CDR3 protein: CASSWTGTDTQYF. The CDR3 DNA is TGCGCCAGCAGCTGGACAGGGACAGATACGCAGTATTTT.

The J gene is TRBJ1-1, the V gene TRBV13; the D is unclear. Germline CDR1 and CDR2: PRHDT and FYEKMQ (reference sequence). Deletions cut 0 bases from V and 10 bases from J, with 6 bases between. This CDR3 contains 11 residues. The CDR3: CASSLGPAAFF. DNA of the CDR3: TGTGCCAGCAGCTTAGGTCCAGCAGCTTTCTTT.

The CDR3 here is CASSPVSGGSTQTYEQYF. Written as DNA, the CDR3 is TGCGCCAGCAGCCCCGTATCAGGAGGTTCGACACAAACCTACGAGCAGTACTTC. This chain joins TRBV5-1 and TRBJ2-7; weak D call: TRBD2 (5 bases). This CDR3 comprises 18 residues. The V end lost 4 bases, the J end lost 2 bases, and 25 bases lay between the germline ends. Germline CDR1 is SGHRS and CDR2 is YFSETQ.